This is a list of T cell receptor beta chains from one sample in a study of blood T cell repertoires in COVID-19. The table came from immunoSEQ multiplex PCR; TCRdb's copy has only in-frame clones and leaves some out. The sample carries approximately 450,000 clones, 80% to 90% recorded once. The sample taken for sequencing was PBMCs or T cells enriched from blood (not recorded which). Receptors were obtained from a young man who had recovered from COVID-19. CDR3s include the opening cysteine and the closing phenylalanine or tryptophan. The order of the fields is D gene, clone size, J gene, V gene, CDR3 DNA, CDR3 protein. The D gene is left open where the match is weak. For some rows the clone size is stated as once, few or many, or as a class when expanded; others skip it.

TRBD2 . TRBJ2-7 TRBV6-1 TGTGCCAGCAGTGCCCACCCCCCGGGAGGAGGCTACGAGCAGTACTTC CASSAHPPGGGYEQYF
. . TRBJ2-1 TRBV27 TGTGCCGCCGCCGAGGGCTACGCGCCCGATGAGCAGTTCTTC CAAAEGYAPDEQFF
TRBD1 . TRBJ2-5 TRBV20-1 TGCAGTGCGTACAGGGGGGAGACCCAGTACTTC CSAYRGETQYF
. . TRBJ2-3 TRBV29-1 TGCAGCGCCGGGACCTCCGCGGGGGATACGCAGTATTTT CSAGTSAGDTQYF
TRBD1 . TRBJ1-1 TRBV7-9 TGTGCCAGCAGCTTAGGGGAGGACAGGGAAGCTTTCTTT CASSLGEDREAFF
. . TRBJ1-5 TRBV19 TGTGCCAGTAGTATAAGCACCGAACCCGGGGCCCAGCATTTT CASSISTEPGAQHF
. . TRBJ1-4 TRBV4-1 TGCGCCAGCAGCCCTGGGACAACAACAACTAATGAAAAACTGTTTTTT CASSPGTTTTNEKLFF
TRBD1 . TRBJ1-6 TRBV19 TGTGCCAGTAGTCCTCAGACAGGGGACGGTTCACCCCTCCACTTT CASSPQTGDGSPLHF
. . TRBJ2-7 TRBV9 TGTGCCAGCAGCGAGGGGTTCGGCAGGAGCGAGCAGTACTTC CASSEGFGRSEQYF
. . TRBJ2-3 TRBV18 TGTGCCAGCTCACCAGTATCGGGTGAGGATACGCAGTATTTT CASSPVSGEDTQYF
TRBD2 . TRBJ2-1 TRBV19 TGTGCCAGTAGTATCCTAGCGGGAGCCTCCTACAATGAGCAGTTCTTC CASSILAGASYNEQFF
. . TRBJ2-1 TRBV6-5 TGTGCCAGCAGTTACTCGGACATTGGTGAGCAGTTCTTC CASSYSDIGEQFF
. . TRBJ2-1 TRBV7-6 TGTGCCAGCAGCTTAGCTCAACCCGGTGGAGTTGAGCAGTTCTTC CASSLAQPGGVEQFF
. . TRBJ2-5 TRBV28 TGTGCCAGCAGCCCCCGGTCAGGGTCACGAGAGACCCAGTACTTC CASSPRSGSRETQYF
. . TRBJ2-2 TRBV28 TGTGCCAGCAGCCAAGACAGATTGAACACCGGGGAGCTGTTTTTT CASSQDRLNTGELFF
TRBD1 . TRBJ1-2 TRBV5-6 TGTGCCAGCAGCGAGGGACAGGTCTATGGCTACACCTTC CASSEGQVYGYTF
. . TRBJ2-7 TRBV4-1 TGCGCCAGCAGCCTAAAGGACAAGTCCTACGAGCAGTACTTC CASSLKDKSYEQYF
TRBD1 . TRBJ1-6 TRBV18 TGTGCCAGCTCACCGACGGGACAGACTAATTCACCCCTCCACTTT CASSPTGQTNSPLHF
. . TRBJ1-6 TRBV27 TGTGCCAGCAGGGGGGCAGCCAATTCTGTCCTCCACTTT CASRGAANSVLHF
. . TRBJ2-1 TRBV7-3 TGTGCCAGCAGCCCCGGAGTGGTCAATGAGCAGTTCTTC CASSPGVVNEQFF
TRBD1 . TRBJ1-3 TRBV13 TGTGCCAGCAGCAGCGGACAGGGTGGAAACACCATATATTTT CASSSGQGGNTIYF
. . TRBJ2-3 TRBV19 TGTGCCAGTAACCGGGGAGATTTCCTCCCAGATACGCAGTATTTT CASNRGDFLPDTQYF
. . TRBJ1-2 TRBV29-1 TGCAGCGTTGAAGGGGCCCCCTCGCCTGGCTACACCTTC CSVEGAPSPGYTF
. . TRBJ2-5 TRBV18 TGTGCCAGTTCACCACAACGGGAAGAGACCCAGTACTTC CASSPQREETQYF
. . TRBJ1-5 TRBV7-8 TGTGCCAGCAGTACTAGGGCGGGTTATAGCAATCAGCCCCAGCATTTT CASSTRAGYSNQPQHF
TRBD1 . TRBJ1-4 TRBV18 TGTGCCAGCTCAAACATGGGACAGCCTAATGAAAAACTGTTTTTT CASSNMGQPNEKLFF
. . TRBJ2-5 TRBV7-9 TGTGCCAGCAGCTTAGGAGAGACCAGGGACCAAGAGACCCAGTACTTC CASSLGETRDQETQYF
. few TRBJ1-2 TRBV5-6 TGTGCCAGCAGCTTTGGGGGGAATGGCTACACCTTC CASSFGGNGYTF
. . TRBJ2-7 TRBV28 TGTGCCTCAACGACACCGACACGGCCGGTAGCCTACGAGCAGTACTTC CASTTPTRPVAYEQYF
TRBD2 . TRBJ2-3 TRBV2 TGTGCCAGCAGTGGGTTGACTAGCGGCACAGATACGCAGTATTTT CASSGLTSGTDTQYF
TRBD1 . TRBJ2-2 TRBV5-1 TGCGCCAGCAGCTCGACAGGGGGCTTTGGCGGGGAGCTGTTTTTT CASSSTGGFGGELFF
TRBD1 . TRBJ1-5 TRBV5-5 TGTGCCAGCAGCCAAGGGACAGGGTGGCTGGGCAATCAGCCCCAGCATTTT CASSQGTGWLGNQPQHF
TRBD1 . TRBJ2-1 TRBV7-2 TGTGCCAGCAGCCAAACGGACAGGGCTGACGAGCAGTTCTTC CASSQTDRADEQFF
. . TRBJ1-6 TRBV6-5 TGTGCCAGCAGCACTTTACAGCAGAATTCACCCCTCCACTTT CASSTLQQNSPLHF
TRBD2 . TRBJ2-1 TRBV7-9 TGTGCCAGCAGCGCCGGGACTAGCGGTTACAATGAGCAGTTCTTC CASSAGTSGYNEQFF
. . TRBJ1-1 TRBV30 TGTGCCTGGAGTGTCCGGGTCCTAAACACTGAAGCTTTCTTT CAWSVRVLNTEAFF
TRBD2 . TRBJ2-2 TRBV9 TGTGCCAGCACTGGTAGCGGGAGCCGGAACACCGGGGAGCTGTTTTTT CASTGSGSRNTGELFF
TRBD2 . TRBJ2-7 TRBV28 TGTGCCAGTCTGGGACTAAATGCGTTCTACGAGCAGTACTTC CASLGLNAFYEQYF
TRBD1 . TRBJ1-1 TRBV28 TGTGCCAGCAGTTCCCTTACGACAGGGGGTTGGTCTGAAGCTTTCTTT CASSSLTTGGWSEAFF
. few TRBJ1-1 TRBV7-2 TGTGCCAGCAGCAAGAGGACAGACATGAACACTGAAGCTTTCTTT CASSKRTDMNTEAFF
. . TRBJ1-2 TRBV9 TGTGCCAGCAGCGTTTCACCCGTCGCTACTAACTATGGCTACACCTTC CASSVSPVATNYGYTF
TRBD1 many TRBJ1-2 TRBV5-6 TGTGCCAGCAGCTTGGGAGGGACAGTCAACTATGGCTACACCTTC CASSLGGTVNYGYTF
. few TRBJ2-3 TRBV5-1 TGCGCCAGCAGCCCCGGGACTTTTTTTCGGGGAGATACGCAGTATTTT CASSPGTFFRGDTQYF
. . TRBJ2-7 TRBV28 TGTGCCAGCAGTTTTGAGGGGGCGGGGTACGAGCAGTACTTC CASSFEGAGYEQYF
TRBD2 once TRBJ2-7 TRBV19 TGTGCCAGTAGTGCTGGAGTTGGGACTAGGGTAGGCGAGCAGTACTTC CASSAGVGTRVGEQYF
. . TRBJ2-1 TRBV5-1 TGCGCCAGCAGCTTGGAGGGGTTGAACGCCAATGAGCAGTTCTTC CASSLEGLNANEQFF
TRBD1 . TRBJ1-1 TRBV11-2 TGTGCCAGCAGTCCGACAGGGCGCATGAACACTGAAGCTTTCTTT CASSPTGRMNTEAFF
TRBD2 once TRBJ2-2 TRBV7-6 TGTGCCAGCAGCCACCCAGCCGGCGGGAGGAACACCGGGGAGCTGTTTTTT CASSHPAGGRNTGELFF
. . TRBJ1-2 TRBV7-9 TGTGCCAGCAGCCCCCCAGGGGCCATAAACTATGGCTACACCTTC CASSPPGAINYGYTF
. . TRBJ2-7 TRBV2 TGTGCCAGCAGTGGGGGGGAAGGAAGCTCCTACGAGCAGTACTTC CASSGGEGSSYEQYF